These 7 T cell receptor beta chains originate from one sample sequenced in a study of OX40 agonist ivuxolimab in advanced cancers. Libraries were made using the immunoSEQ multiplex PCR assay. TCRdb took this table from immuneACCESS and kept in-frame rearrangements with V and J called. Such tables lack part of the clones; where checked against another copy, unresolved V genes explain under half of the gap, and the rest is unexplained. The sample has tens of thousands of clones on record, around 85% of them singletons. The ten largest clones represent 28% of the sample. The source material was CD4+ or CD8+ T cells sorted from blood, sampled in a trial of the OX40 agonist ivuxolimab. The origin of the receptors is an adult with an advanced solid tumor such as melanoma, head and neck, liver or kidney cancer.

V and J are TRBV5-1 and TRBJ1-2; D possibly corresponds to TRBD1 (5 bases). This CDR3 region has 14 residues. Trimming removed 0 bases at V and 1 base at J, with 7 bases between. Germline V gene data show CDR1 as SGHRS and CDR2 as YFSETQ. CDR3 nucleotides: TGCGCCAGCAGCTTGGAGAGGGGTAACTATGGCTACACCTTC. It is translated as CASSLERGNYGYTF.

The genes are TRBV27 and TRBJ1-5; D is possibly TRBD1 (6 bases). In germline, CDR1 is MNHEY, CDR2 SMNVEV (reference sequence). CDR3 length equals 16 residues. V shed 6 bases and J shed 1 base, with 16 bases lying between them. The CDR3 DNA follows: TGTGCCAGCAGAGGACCTACCCAGGGGAGCAATCAGCCCCAGCATTTT. Translation: CASRGPTQGSNQPQHF.

The chain uses TRBV6-1 and TRBJ2-7; perhaps D is TRBD1 or TRBD2 (5 bases each). This CDR3 contains 14 residues. The V end was cut by 3 bases, the J end by 4 bases, with 13 bases between. CDR1 and CDR2 from the germline V gene are MNHNS and SASEGT. This CDR3 is CASSDPGRLYEQYF. CDR3 sequence (DNA): TGTGCCAGCAGTGATCCGGGACGGCTTTACGAGCAGTACTTC.

Concerning this clone: Compared with germline, one end of the junction differs, possibly owing to a read error. The V call is TRBV11-2, the J call TRBJ2-7; TRBD2 might be the D (7 bases). CDR3 length equals 14 residues. Germline V gene sequence: CDR1 SGHAT, CDR2 FQNNGV. The CDR3 loop reads CASSLWGGSHEQYF. In nucleotides, the CDR3 is TGTGCCAGCAGCTTATGGGGGGGCTCCCACGAGCAGTACTTC.

The genes are TRBV7-6 and TRBJ1-4, with 8 nucleotides matching TRBD1. V was pared by 6 bases and J by 6 bases, with 9 bases of the junction left unmatched. The CDR3 length is 15 residues. From germline, CDR1 is SGHVS and CDR2 FNYEAQ. CDR3: CASSPGTGSYEKLFF. Written as DNA, the CDR3 is TGTGCCAGCAGTCCAGGGACAGGATCCTATGAAAAACTGTTTTTT. The whole variable domain, filled in from reference TRBV7-6 and TRBJ1-4, reads GAGVSQSPRYKVTKRGQDVALRCDPISGHVSLYWYRQALGQGPEFLTYFNYEAQQDKSGLPNDRFSAERPEGSISTLTIQRTEQRDSAMYRCASSPGTGSYEKLFFGSGTQLSVL.

The chain is built from TRBV7-2 and TRBJ1-1; 10 nucleotides line up with TRBD1. After removal of 2 bases from V and 9 bases from J, the junction contained 6 bases not matched to a gene. Germline CDR1 is SGHTA and CDR2 is FQGNSA. The length of the CDR3 is 14 residues. The CDR3 DNA is TGTGCCAGCAGCTTACCCAAGGACAGGGGGAAAGCTTTCTTT. It yields the protein CASSLPKDRGKAFF.

The genes are TRBV5-4 and TRBJ2-7, with unresolved D. The ends were cut back, 8 bases at V and 3 bases at J, with 15 bases in the middle. The germline V gene has CDR1 SGHNT and CDR2 YYREEE (reference sequence). This CDR3 region has 13 residues. CDR3 DNA: TGTGCCAGTGGCGAGAACCCCTTCTACGAGCAGTACTTC. Translation: CASGENPFYEQYF.